This is a list of T cell receptor beta chains from one sample in a study of early T cells in non-severe SARS-CoV-2 infection. TCRdb re-analysed the 5' RACE reads in MiXCR, keeping a single row per CDR3 protein. The table lists over 45,000 distinct CDR3 sequences, 6.6% of them singletons. The sample here was whole blood, taken at baseline. The origin of the receptors is an adult who was a healthcare worker with PCR-confirmed SARS-CoV-2 infection or an uninfected control (not recorded which). CDR3s include the opening cysteine and the closing phenylalanine or tryptophan. A D gene is named only where the DNA matches it firmly. Size is omitted from some rows. Given values are once, few, many or a class for expanded clones.

>TRBV7-7|TRBD2|few|TRBJ2-2
TGTGCCAGCAGCCCGGGACTAGCGGGGGGTCAAACCGGGGAGCTGTTTTTT
CASSPGLAGGQTGELFF
>TRBV29-1|TRBD1|many|TRBJ1-1
TGCAGCGTCCGAGTCAGGGGGAAAGGTAAACCGGAAGCTTTCTTT
CSVRVRGKGKPEAFF
>TRBV11-2|NA|NA|TRBJ2-2
TGTGCCAGCAGCGGACGGCAGGGGTCAAACACCGGGGAGCTGTTTTTT
CASSGRQGSNTGELFF
>TRBV27|NA|many|TRBJ2-2
TGTGCCAGCAGTTTTGGGACGGTGAACACCGGGGAGCTGTTTTTT
CASSFGTVNTGELFF
>TRBV2|TRBD1|NA|TRBJ1-6
TGTGCCAGCGGTGACAGGGTCGGTCGGTCACCCCTCCACTTT
CASGDRVGRSPLHF
>TRBV20-1|NA|many|TRBJ1-1
TGCAGTGCTAGTAACCAGGGGATCCTGAACACTGAAGCTTTCTTT
CSASNQGILNTEAFF
>TRBV29-1|NA|few|TRBJ1-1
TGCAGCGTTGATTGGAGTACTGAAGCTTTCTTT
CSVDWSTEAFF
>TRBV4-1|TRBD2|few|TRBJ2-3
TGCGCCAGCAGCCAAGAGGGGACTAGCGCAACCGGGCCGTATTTT
CASSQEGTSATGPYF
>TRBV6-2/TRBV6-3|NA|many|TRBJ1-5
TGTGCCAGCAGCCGCCCTGAGCCGCAGCCCCAGCATTTT
CASSRPEPQPQHF
>TRBV12-3/TRBV12-4|TRBD2|NA|TRBJ2-1
TGTGCCAGCAGCAAAACCGGGACTAGCAGGTACAATGAGCAGTTCTTC
CASSKTGTSRYNEQFF
>TRBV12-3/TRBV12-4|TRBD2|NA|TRBJ2-5
TGTGCCAGCCGGCGGGGGGCCCCTCCTGAAGAGACCCAGTACTTC
CASRRGAPPEETQYF
>TRBV12-3/TRBV12-4|NA|NA|TRBJ2-7
TGTGCCAGCAGTTTTGGGACCGGAGCCTACGAGCAGTACTTC
CASSFGTGAYEQYF
>TRBV6-2/TRBV6-3|TRBD1|many|TRBJ2-5
TGTGCCAGCAGACTCGCAGGGGGCCGAGAGACCCAGTACTTC
CASRLAGGRETQYF
>TRBV18|NA|many|TRBJ1-1
TGTGCCAGCTCACCCACGACGGCGATGAACACTGAAGCTTTCTTT
CASSPTTAMNTEAFF
>TRBV4-3|TRBD1|NA|TRBJ2-7
TGCGCCAGCAGCCATGCCCCAGGGGGCGAGCAGTACTTC
CASSHAPGGEQYF
>TRBV7-9|NA|many|TRBJ2-1
TGTGCCAGCAGCAATGTGGGGGTGTACAATGAGCAGTTCTTC
CASSNVGVYNEQFF
>TRBV29-1|NA|many|TRBJ2-2
TGCAGCGTAAACAGAGCCGCGAACACCGGGGAGCTGTTTTTT
CSVNRAANTGELFF
>TRBV6-1|NA|many|TRBJ1-4
TGTGCCAGCAGACCAAATACAGCACCTTATAATGAAAAACTGTTTTTT
CASRPNTAPYNEKLFF
>TRBV4-3|NA|many|TRBJ1-4
TGCGCCAGCAGCCAGGTCGCCTGGGACTCTAATGAAAAACTGTTTTTT
CASSQVAWDSNEKLFF
>TRBV18|NA|NA|TRBJ2-3
TGTGCCAGCTCACCACCCGGACGGCAATCCACAGATACGCAGTATTTT
CASSPPGRQSTDTQYF
>TRBV10-3|NA|few|TRBJ2-7
TGTGCCATCAGTGATTCTTACAGGACCCCTTACGAGCAGTACTTC
CAISDSYRTPYEQYF
>TRBV28|TRBD1|few|TRBJ2-1
TGTGCCAGCAGTGGGACAGGGATCGGTGAGCAGTTCTTC
CASSGTGIGEQFF
>TRBV6-2/TRBV6-3|NA|few|TRBJ1-1
TGTGCCAGCAGTTACTCTCCCGACGGTATGAACACTGAAGCTTTCTTT
CASSYSPDGMNTEAFF
>TRBV12-3/TRBV12-4|NA|few|TRBJ1-5
TGTGCCAGCAATTATCAGGGGTCGCCCCAGCATTTT
CASNYQGSPQHF
>TRBV7-8|NA|NA|TRBJ2-3
TGTGCCAGCGACGCCTTAGGGGGATGGACAGATACGCAGTATTTT
CASDALGGWTDTQYF
>TRBV19|NA|many|TRBJ1-2
TGTGCCAGTAGTATAGTCCGAGAGTCCTATGGCTACACCTTC
CASSIVRESYGYTF
>TRBV7-9|NA|NA|TRBJ1-4
TGTGCCAGCAGGCCACAGGGCCCTAATGAAAAACTGTTTTTT
CASRPQGPNEKLFF
>TRBV6-5|TRBD1|NA|TRBJ2-6
TGTGCCAGCAGTTATCGGTGGACAGGCCGCCCTGGGGCCAACGTCCTGACTTTC
CASSYRWTGRPGANVLTF
>TRBV6-5|NA|NA|TRBJ2-7
TGTGCCAGCAGTTATGGGCTCCCAATTGCCTACGAGCAGTACTTC
CASSYGLPIAYEQYF
>TRBV19|NA|many|TRBJ1-2
TGTGCCAGTAGTATCCGAAGGGGCTATGGCTACACCTTC
CASSIRRGYGYTF
>TRBV28|TRBD1|NA|TRBJ1-2
TGTGCCAGCAGTCCGGGACAGGACTCCGTTGGCTACACCTTC
CASSPGQDSVGYTF
>TRBV6-1|NA|few|TRBJ2-2
TGTGCCAGCAGTGGTTCGTGGGGGGCGGCCGGGGAGCTGTTTTTT
CASSGSWGAAGELFF
>TRBV28|NA|many|TRBJ2-7
TGTGCCAGCAGTTCCCCAACTGTCGGACTCAGCTACGAGCAGTACTTC
CASSSPTVGLSYEQYF
>TRBV7-9|TRBD1|NA|TRBJ1-5
TGTGCCAGCAGCCGTGGACAGGGCCACAATCAGCCCCAGCATTTT
CASSRGQGHNQPQHF
>TRBV6-5|TRBD1|NA|TRBJ2-3
TGTGCCAGCAGTTACTCGAGGGACAGAACAGATACGCAGTATTTT
CASSYSRDRTDTQYF
>TRBV6-5|NA|NA|TRBJ2-2
TGTGCCAGCAGTTACAAACCCGGGGAGCTGTTTTTT
CASSYKPGELFF
>TRBV29-1|TRBD1|NA|TRBJ1-1
TGCAGCGTCAGCGGTTTGAGGGGGCGGATCACTGAAGCTTTCTTT
CSVSGLRGRITEAFF
>TRBV9|NA|few|TRBJ2-7
TGTGCCAGCAGCGTTTCCGGGACGGACTCCTACGAGCAGTACTTC
CASSVSGTDSYEQYF
>TRBV12-3/TRBV12-4|NA|NA|TRBJ2-1
TGTGCCAGCAGTTCCGGGTGGGTTTACGAGCAGTTCTTC
CASSSGWVYEQFF
>TRBV7-2|TRBD1|many|TRBJ1-6
TGTGCCAGCAGCCCAGGGGGGCTGGCACCCCTCCACTTT
CASSPGGLAPLHF
>TRBV11-2|NA|many|TRBJ2-7
TGTGCCAGCCTGCTCCACACGGGGGGCATGGACGAGCAGTACTTC
CASLLHTGGMDEQYF